The 21 T cell receptor beta chains listed next were all sequenced from one sample in a study of cytomegalovirus exposure and HLA in healthy donors. The primer mix had 60 Vbeta and 13 Jbeta primers. The assay was immunoSEQ multiplex PCR, and TCRdb's table has in-frame clones only and misses some. This table holds under 250,000 clones, around 86% found once. The sample was PBMCs. These receptor sequences come from a woman between 35 and 50 years old in good health and CMV-seronegative.

This clone was seen a handful of times. The J gene is TRBJ1-2, the V gene TRBV2, with 10 bases aligning to TRBD1. V shed 7 bases and J 8 bases; nucleotides not matched to a gene: 13. CDR3 length: 15 amino acids. Germline CDR1 is SNHLY and CDR2 is FYNNEI. The CDR3 sequence is CASTEGGQGIRGYTF. In DNA, the CDR3 is TGTGCCAGCACCGAAGGGGGACAGGGGATTCGGGGCTACACCTTC. The variable domain in full, with the rest retrieved from reference TRBV2 and TRBJ1-2, is EPEVTQTPSHQVTQMGQEVILRCVPISNHLYFYWYRQILGQKVEFLVSFYNNEISEKSEIFDDQFSVERPDGSNFTLKIRSTKLEDSAMYFCASTEGGQGIRGYTFGSGTRLTVV.

The chain has TRBV5-1 and TRBJ2-3; 14 bases fit TRBD2. CDR3 length: 16 residues. Germline CDR1 is SGHRS and CDR2 is YFSETQ. Trimming removed 5 bases from V and 9 bases from J; junction bases left unmatched: 11. CDR3 in amino acids: CASSLSEGTSGSTQYF. Here the CDR3 DNA reads TGCGCCAGCAGTCTCTCGGAGGGGACTAGCGGGAGCACGCAGTATTTT.

This clone was found a few times. The V call is TRBV2, the J call TRBJ1-2; weak D call: TRBD1 (5 bases). With 5 bases removed from V and 8 bases from J, the gap between germline ends came to 21 bases. CDR3 size: 15 residues. Germline V lookup: CDR1 SNHLY, CDR2 FYNNEI. CDR3 sequence (DNA): TGTGCCAGCAGTATCTTAGCGGGGGGTGGATCGGGCTACACCTTC. Residues: CASSILAGGGSGYTF.

The chain is built from TRBV29-1 and TRBJ2-7; 7 nucleotides align to TRBD1. Trimming took 2 bases from V and 6 from J; bases not matched to a gene: 13. The CDR3 contains 15 residues. Germline CDR1 SQVTM, CDR2 ANQGSEA. CDR3 sequence: CSVEWETGSSGEQYF. The CDR3 DNA follows: TGCAGCGTTGAATGGGAGACAGGGTCAAGCGGCGAGCAGTACTTC.

The J gene is TRBJ2-3, the V gene TRBV6-5; D perhaps matches TRBD2 (6 bases). The CDR3 sequence is 15 residues long. Germline lookup yields CDR1 MNHEY and CDR2 SVGAGI. V dropped 4 bases and J dropped 5 bases, with 16 bases sitting between them. Written as DNA, the CDR3 is TGTGCCAGCAGTTCTGGCGGGACCTGGATAGATACGCAGTATTTT. This encodes CASSSGGTWIDTQYF.

J is TRBJ1-5 and V is TRBV6-5, with D hard to call. Germline CDR1 and CDR2: MNHEY and SVGAGI. CDR3 size: 15 residues. Between the trimmed V and J ends, which lost 0 bases and 5 bases, there was a span of 11 bases. The CDR3 loop is CASSYSRAADQPQHF. CDR3 coding DNA: TGTGCCAGCAGTTACTCGAGGGCAGCTGATCAGCCCCAGCATTTT.

V gene TRBV6-1 combines with J gene TRBJ1-2, with 12 positions matching TRBD1. Per the germline V gene, CDR1 is MNHNS and CDR2 is SASEGT. V lost 3 bases to trimming and J lost 2 bases; unmatched junction nucleotides: 7. This CDR3 is built from 17 residues. The CDR3 coding sequence is TGTGCCAGCAGTGACCGGGACAGGGGGCGCCGAAACTATGGCTACACCTTC. This sequence encodes CASSDRDRGRRNYGYTF.

The rearrangement uses TRBV30 and TRBJ2-7; 10 bases line up with TRBD1. The CDR3 loop spans 15 amino acids. In germline, CDR1 is GTSNPN, CDR2 SVGIG (reference sequence). The ends lost 7 bases at V and 2 bases at J; junction bases unmatched: 11. The DNA for the CDR3 is TGTGCCTCCGAAAGGGACAGGGGTCTCCCCTACGAGCAGTACTTC. Encoded protein: CASERDRGLPYEQYF. The whole variable domain, filled in from reference TRBV30 and TRBJ2-7, reads SQTIHQWPATLVQPVGSPLSLECTVEGTSNPNLYWYRQAAGRGLQLLFYSVGIGQISSEVPQNLSASRPQDRQFILSSKKLLLSDSGFYLCASERDRGLPYEQYFGPGTRLTVT.

There are a few counts of this clone. This rearrangement joins TRBV5-4 to TRBJ2-1; 7 bases are shared with TRBD2. The CDR3 sequence is 16 residues long. Germline CDR1 reads SGHNT; CDR2 reads YYREEE (reference sequence). V lost 0 bases and J lost 10; bases outside the gene matches: 13. The CDR3 DNA sequence: TGTGCCAGCAGCTTGGCCGGGGGGAGGAATATGCGAGAGCAGTTCTTC. Translation gives CASSLAGGRNMREQFF.

A word on this clone: Other nucleotide sequences from this sample produce the same CDR3. The chain combines TRBV6-6 with TRBJ2-7, with a weak D call TRBD1 (5 bases). The CDR3 covers 11 residues. V gave up 6 bases and J gave up 3 bases, with 6 bases separating them. The germline V gene has CDR1 MNHNY and CDR2 SVGAGI (reference sequence). Here the CDR3 reads CASSDSYEQYF. The CDR3 DNA sequence: TGTGCCAGCAGCGACAGCTACGAGCAGTACTTC.

The DNA of the CDR3 is TGCGCCAGCAGCTTTGGGACAGGGTTTAACGAGCAGTACTTC. This sequence encodes CASSFGTGFNEQYF. The rearrangement joins TRBV5-1 to TRBJ2-7, with 9 bases identical to TRBD1. The CDR3 runs to 14 residues. The germline V gene encodes CDR1 SGHRS and CDR2 YFSETQ. The trim removed 2 bases at V and 5 bases at J, leaving 5 bases unmatched.

This rearrangement joins TRBV7-9 to TRBJ1-4; 8 bases agree with TRBD1. Looked up from germline, CDR1 is SEHNR and CDR2 is FQNEAQ (reference sequence). The CDR3 runs to 14 residues. Trimming took 6 bases from V and 4 from J; bases not matched to a gene: 4. For the CDR3, the DNA is TGTGCCAGCAGTAGACAGGGGAATAATGAAAAACTGTTTTTT. This codes for CASSRQGNNEKLFF.

The chain links TRBV4-1 to TRBJ2-5, with TRBD1 matching over 9 bases. Germline CDR1 and CDR2: MGHRA and YSYEKL. V dropped 4 bases and J dropped 4; count of bases not matched to a gene: 10. The CDR3 runs 16 residues. The CDR3 nucleotides are TGCGCCAGCAGCCGAGGACAGGGGATGGTGGGAGAGACCCAGTACTTC. As protein: CASSRGQGMVGETQYF.

The rearrangement uses TRBV6-4 and TRBJ1-5, with a tentative D call TRBD1 (5 bases). The CDR3 totals 15 residues. Germline V gene data show CDR1 as MRHNA and CDR2 as SNTAGT. The V end was cut by 3 bases, the J end by 3 bases, with 12 bases between. CDR3: CASSESPGINQPQHF. The CDR3 DNA reads as TGTGCCAGCAGTGAAAGTCCAGGGATCAATCAGCCCCAGCATTTT.

The chain combines TRBV28 with TRBJ2-2, with D tentatively TRBD2 (5 bases). CDR1 and CDR2 (germline): MDHEN, SYDVKM. V lost 5 bases and J lost 4, with 8 bases in between. The CDR3 sequence is 13 residues long. CDR3 sequence reads: CASSTGGTGELFF. In nucleotides, the CDR3 is TGTGCCAGCAGTACTGGAGGCACCGGGGAGCTGTTTTTT.

The rearrangement joins TRBV27 to TRBJ2-7, with TRBD1 matching 7 bases. Trimming at V came to 2 bases and at J to 2 bases, leaving 3 bases not matched to a gene. CDR3 length: 14 residues. CDR1 and CDR2 from the germline V gene are MNHEY and SMNVEV (reference sequence). CDR3 sequence (DNA): TGTGCCAGCAGTTTAACAGGGGCCCCCTACGAGCAGTACTTC. This translates into CASSLTGAPYEQYF.

The chain links TRBV10-3 to TRBJ1-2; 11 positions match TRBD1. CDR1 and CDR2 (germline): ENHRY, SYGVKD. This CDR3 comprises 15 residues. The junction had 14 bases not matched to a gene; V was cut back by 9 bases and J by 8 bases. In nucleotides, the CDR3 is TGTGCCATACTCCGGGACAGGGGGTCTTCTGAAGGCTACACCTTC. Protein: CAILRDRGSSEGYTF.

V is TRBV7-7 and J is TRBJ2-3; 7 bases fit TRBD2. V lost 4 bases and J lost 1; bases outside the gene matches: 11. Germline CDR1 and CDR2: SSHAT and FNYEAQ (reference sequence). CDR3 length equals 17 residues. The CDR3 DNA is TGTGCCAGCAGCTGGGGGGGTGCCGGAGGGGGCACAGATACGCAGTATTTT. Translation: CASSWGGAGGGTDTQYF. The whole variable domain, filled in from reference TRBV7-7 and TRBJ2-3, reads GAGVSQSPRYKVTKRGQDVTLRCDPISSHATLYWYQQALGQGPEFLTYFNYEAQPDKSGLPSDRFSAERPEGSISTLTIQRTEQRDSAMYRCASSWGGAGGGTDTQYFGPGTRLTVL.

The sample holds a few counts of this clone. CDR3 in DNA: TGTGCCAGCAGTCCCATCCCGCAGGGTCGACATGGCTACACCTTC. Its translation is CASSPIPQGRHGYTF. The genes are TRBV27 and TRBJ1-2; TRBD1 might be the D (5 bases). Looked up from germline, CDR1 is MNHEY and CDR2 is SMNVEV (reference sequence). V lost 5 bases and J 6 bases, leaving 19 bases between the germline ends. The CDR3 sequence is 15 residues long.

This clone has only one observation. V gene TRBV10-1 combines with J gene TRBJ2-2; TRBD2 might be the D (6 bases). The length of the CDR3 is 14 residues. Trimming took 4 bases from V and 5 from J, leaving 11 bases between them. Germline CDR1 reads WNHNN; CDR2 reads SYGVQD (reference sequence). The CDR3 sequence: CASSGFRETGELFF. The DNA for the CDR3 is TGCGCCAGCAGTGGATTTCGGGAGACCGGGGAGCTGTTTTTT.

A few counts support this clone. The chain links TRBV28 to TRBJ1-1, with D uncertain. The CDR3 spans 11 residues. The germline V gene encodes CDR1 MDHEN and CDR2 SYDVKM. V shed 9 bases and J shed 10 bases, with 15 bases lying between them. CDR3 sequence: CASRSGSGAFF. CDR3 nucleotides: TGTGCCAGTAGGTCGGGGTCAGGAGCTTTCTTT.